These T cell receptor beta chains were read from a single sample in a study of blood T cell repertoires in COVID-19. Sequencing was performed with immunoSEQ multiplex PCR; in TCRdb, only in-frame clones are kept and a portion is missing. The sample records approximately 75,000 clones, 65% to 90% being singletons. Sequencing used peripheral blood. The receptors stem from a man aged 30 to 39 with COVID-19, enrolled during active disease. CDR3s include the opening cysteine and the closing phenylalanine or tryptophan. Size values are once, few and many counts, or a class for expanded clones, and some rows have none.

TRBV28,NA,TRBJ2-5,CASSLSGGKGQETQYF
TRBV7-8,NA,TRBJ1-1,CASSLYSSGTEAFF
TRBV6-4,few,TRBJ2-7,CASGGVFEQYF
TRBV29-1,NA,TRBJ2-7,CSVRDPGISYEQYF
TRBV12-3/TRBV12-4,NA,TRBJ1-1,CASSSFLGGGAFF
TRBV12-5,NA,TRBJ1-1,CASGSTGQGYTEAFF
TRBV30,NA,TRBJ2-6,CAWTVQIPGANVLTF
TRBV4-3,NA,TRBJ1-6,CASSQAGGTNSPLHF
TRBV4-1,NA,TRBJ2-5,CASSQRAAQETQYF
TRBV7-9,NA,TRBJ1-4,CASSPPGGGLNEKLFF
TRBV24-1,NA,TRBJ2-1,CATSDADRGADSSYNEQFF
TRBV7-3,NA,TRBJ1-5,CASSYPGQGTHQPQHF
TRBV25-1,NA,TRBJ1-5,CASGGEGPNQPQHF
TRBV5-5,NA,TRBJ1-4,CASRQGSNEKLFF
TRBV14,few,TRBJ1-5,CASSQDAGSGQPQHF
TRBV15,NA,TRBJ2-2,CATSSGTNTNTGELFF
TRBV19,NA,TRBJ1-6,CASSIGNSPLHF
TRBV2,NA,TRBJ1-1,CASSADRFNTEAFF
TRBV29-1,NA,TRBJ2-4,CSVEGAGGPNIQYF
TRBV5-6,NA,TRBJ1-5,CASIDGGNQPQHF
TRBV7-2,NA,TRBJ2-7,CASSSSGDEQYF
TRBV19,NA,TRBJ2-7,CASTLSAGVTYEQYF
TRBV29-1,once,TRBJ1-2,CSVESGPGGYTF
TRBV4-3,NA,TRBJ1-6,CASSHGTGASPLHF
TRBV2,many,TRBJ1-2,CASMGGAANYGYTF
TRBV6-2/TRBV6-3,NA,TRBJ2-1,CASRLLAGVNEQFF
TRBV3-1/TRBV3-2,NA,TRBJ2-4,CASSRRPGGAKNIQYF
TRBV6-5,NA,TRBJ2-5,CASSTPTGTQYF
TRBV5-1,NA,TRBJ1-6,CASSITGSDSPLHF
TRBV12-3/TRBV12-4,NA,TRBJ2-3,CASSAGADTQYF
TRBV5-4,NA,TRBJ1-2,CASSTSQANYGYTF
TRBV15,NA,TRBJ1-6,CATSRGQGNSPLHF
TRBV28,NA,TRBJ2-7,CATIRPGQGLEQYF
TRBV28,once,TRBJ1-2,CATVRGGYVYGYTF
TRBV9,NA,TRBJ2-7,CASSVEGGSYEQYF
TRBV27,NA,TRBJ2-2,CASSPGQFQRGNTGELFF
TRBV7-2,NA,TRBJ2-1,CASSNGIYNEQFF
TRBV7-9,NA,TRBJ1-1,CASSPGGTDMNTEAFF
TRBV9,NA,TRBJ1-5,CASSAGSDDQPQHF
TRBV6-6,NA,TRBJ2-3,CASSYSSSGIDTQYF
TRBV5-5,once,TRBJ2-4,CASSPEGGPIQYF
TRBV7-2,NA,TRBJ2-2,CASSPTGIGLTGELFF
TRBV6-2/TRBV6-3,NA,TRBJ2-5,CASSRGLAGVGRETQYF
TRBV18,NA,TRBJ1-1,CASSPSPERAFF
TRBV21-1,NA,TRBJ2-3,CASSFSGLAGRDTQYF
TRBV2,NA,TRBJ1-1,CASSEPPGSTEAFF
TRBV6-5,NA,TRBJ2-1,CASRLTSGIYNEQFF
TRBV5-6,NA,TRBJ2-7,CASSLVGRTYEQYF
TRBV28,NA,TRBJ2-7,CASSFKGQGREQYF
TRBV19,few,TRBJ1-2,CASSIGNPGGTDGYTF
TRBV30,NA,TRBJ2-7,CAWSEATLEQYF
TRBV29-1,once,TRBJ2-1,CSVEVAGPHSYNEQFF